The sequence of this T cell receptor beta chain was determined in a study of T cells expressing NK-cell markers. Across the whole study: Sorted CD3+CD56+NKG2C+, CD3+CD56+NKG2C- and CD3+CD56-NKG2C+ T cells provided the TCR beta repertoires. Among eight sequenced donors, seven carried HCMV seropositivity while one was seronegative.

The study's findings and limits: In several donors, dominant clonotypes made up about 28.3-65% of CD3+CD56-NKG2C+ cells. NKG2C+ dominant clonotypes from a handful of donors made up about 1.0-7.5% of CD8+ T cells.

Per germline, CDR1 SGDLS and CDR2 YYNGEE. The CDR3 consists of 17 residues. Regarding this clonotype: What it recognizes is unknown.

TCRdb re-called the 5' RACE reads; one entry per CDR3 protein, DNA not given. This listing includes almost 450,000 distinct CDR3 sequences. The receptor was isolated from a woman between 18 and 70 years old in good health. The material sequenced was blood T cells: a sorted CD56 or NKG2C T cell subset, CD4+ or CD8+ T cells, or bulk PBMC T cells (not recorded which). The chain carries TRBV9 and TRBJ2-3; without DNA, the TCRdb call of TRBD2 cannot be checked. The CDR3: CASSASRGGAVTDTQYF.